Shown below are 10 T cell receptor beta chains from a single sample sequenced in a study of blood T cell repertoires in COVID-19. Measured with immunoSEQ multiplex PCR; TCRdb has only the in-frame clones, and not every one. The table records 400,000 to 450,000 clones, approximately 90% of them present only once. The sample taken for sequencing was peripheral blood. The source is a man between 18 and 29 years old with COVID-19, enrolled during active disease.

The chain couples TRBV5-1 to TRBJ2-1; 12 bases are shared with TRBD2. The CDR3 has 18 residues. The J segment lost 3 bases and the V segment lost 4 bases, leaving 11 bases of the junction unmatched. Germline-derived CDR1 and CDR2 are SGHRS and YFSETQ. CDR3 nucleotides: TGCGCCAGCAGCCATAGGGGGGGGACTAGCGGGCGCTACAATGAGCAGTTCTTC. Protein sequence: CASSHRGGTSGRYNEQFF.

This clone was detected only once. The chain joins TRBV2 to TRBJ2-1; TRBD2 matches at 13 bases. This CDR3 region has 16 residues. Trimming took 5 bases from V and 7 from J; bases not matched to a gene: 8. The germline V gene encodes CDR1 SNHLY and CDR2 FYNNEI. Here the CDR3 reads CASSPPLAGGPNEQFF. CDR3 nucleotides: TGTGCCAGCAGTCCTCCACTAGCGGGAGGGCCTAATGAGCAGTTCTTC. Using reference TRBV2 and TRBJ2-1 for the parts outside the CDR3, the full variable domain is EPEVTQTPSHQVTQMGQEVILRCVPISNHLYFYWYRQILGQKVEFLVSFYNNEISEKSEIFDDQFSVERPDGSNFTLKIRSTKLEDSAMYFCASSPPLAGGPNEQFFGPGTRLTVL.

This clone is a singleton in its sample. The chain is built from TRBV10-1 and TRBJ2-5; a possible D gene is TRBD2 (6 bases). The V gene lost 5 bases and the J gene lost 0 bases, with 13 bases spanning the gap. The CDR3 sequence is 15 residues long. Germline V CDR1 and CDR2: WNHNN, SYGVQD (reference sequence). The CDR3 sequence is CASSSSGTYQETQYF. CDR3 DNA: TGCGCCAGCAGTAGTAGCGGAACGTACCAAGAGACCCAGTACTTC.

The chain employs TRBV7-9 and TRBJ2-7; TRBD1 aligns across 9 bases. V dropped 6 bases and J dropped 5; count of bases not matched to a gene: 11. CDR3 size: 15 residues. The germline gives CDR1 SEHNR, CDR2 FQNEAQ (reference sequence). CDR3 sequence (DNA): TGTGCCAGCAGAGAAACCGGGACAGGGTTTGACGAGCAGTACTTC. This codes for CASRETGTGFDEQYF.

This clone appeared once. The gene calls are TRBV11-1 and TRBJ2-3; TRBD1 is a possible D gene (6 bases). The length of the CDR3 is 15 residues. Germline values: CDR1 SGHAT, CDR2 FQDESV (reference sequence). The V end lost 1 base, the J end lost 0 bases, and 8 bases lay between the germline ends. This chain's CDR3 is CASSLDRVSTDTQYF. The DNA for the CDR3 is TGTGCCAGCAGCTTAGACAGGGTCAGCACAGATACGCAGTATTTT.

The chain employs TRBV6-4 and TRBJ1-4, with 11 bases identical to TRBD1. The germline V gene has CDR1 MRHNA and CDR2 SNTAGT. Germline trimming cut 1 base from V and 5 bases from J; bases unmatched to any gene: 0. This CDR3 has 15 amino acids. The CDR3 spells CASSDWDRGNEKLFF. CDR3 nucleotides: TGTGCCAGCAGTGACTGGGACAGGGGGAATGAAAAACTGTTTTTT.

V is TRBV6-5 and J is TRBJ2-7; 7 positions agree with TRBD2. CDR1 and CDR2 from the germline V gene are MNHEY and SVGAGI. Trimming cost V 11 bases and J 2 bases; bases outside gene matches: 6. This CDR3 is built from 12 residues. The CDR3 loop is CADRGVTYEQYF. The CDR3 bases are TGTGCCGACCGGGGGGTCACCTACGAGCAGTACTTC.

The V and J genes are TRBV25-1 and TRBJ1-2; TRBD1 matches 12 bases. The germline V gene has CDR1 MGHDK and CDR2 SYGVNS. The CDR3 consists of 15 residues. After removal of 5 bases from V and 6 bases from J, the junction contained 7 bases not matched to a gene. The CDR3 nucleotides are TGTGCCAGCAGTAGAGGGGACAGGGGGCGCCATGGCTACACCTTC. Protein sequence: CASSRGDRGRHGYTF.

CDR3 amino acids: CASSSRKTQYF. The CDR3 bases are TGTGCCAGCAGTTCGAGGAAGACGCAGTATTTT. The chain recombines TRBV28 with TRBJ2-3; D is uncertain. V was pared by 4 bases and J by 9 bases, with 8 bases between. This CDR3 has 11 amino acids. Germline V gene sequence: CDR1 MDHEN, CDR2 SYDVKM.

The CDR3 region is CASSVWTAANEKLFF. The CDR3 DNA reads as TGTGCCAGTAGTGTCTGGACAGCCGCGAATGAAAAACTGTTTTTT. The chain combines TRBV19 with TRBJ1-4; tentatively, D is TRBD1 (6 bases). This CDR3 has 15 residues. V lost 5 bases and J 5 bases, leaving 15 bases between the germline ends. The germline CDR1 and CDR2 sequences are LNHDA and SQIVND (reference sequence).